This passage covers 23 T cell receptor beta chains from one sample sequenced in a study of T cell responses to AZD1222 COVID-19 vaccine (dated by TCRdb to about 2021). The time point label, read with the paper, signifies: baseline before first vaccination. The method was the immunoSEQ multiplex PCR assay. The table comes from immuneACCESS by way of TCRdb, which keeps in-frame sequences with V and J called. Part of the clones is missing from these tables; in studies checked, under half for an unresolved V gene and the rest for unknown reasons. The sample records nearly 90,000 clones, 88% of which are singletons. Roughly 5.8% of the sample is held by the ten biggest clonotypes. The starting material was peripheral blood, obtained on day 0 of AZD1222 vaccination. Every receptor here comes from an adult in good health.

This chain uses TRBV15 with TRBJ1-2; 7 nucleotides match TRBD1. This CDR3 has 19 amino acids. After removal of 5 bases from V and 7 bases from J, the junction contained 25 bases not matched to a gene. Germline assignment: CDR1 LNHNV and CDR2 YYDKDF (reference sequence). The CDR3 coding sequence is TGTGCCACCAGCTCACAACCCCGACAGGGCCCCAGGAGGGGTGCTGGCTACACCTTC. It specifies CATSSQPRQGPRRGAGYTF.

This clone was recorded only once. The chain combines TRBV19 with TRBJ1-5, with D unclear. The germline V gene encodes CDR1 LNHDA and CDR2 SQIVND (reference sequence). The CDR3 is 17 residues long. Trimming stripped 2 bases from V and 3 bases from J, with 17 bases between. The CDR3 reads CASSIHTSDGNNQPQHF. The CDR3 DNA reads TGTGCCAGTAGTATACACACCTCGGACGGCAACAATCAGCCCCAGCATTTT.

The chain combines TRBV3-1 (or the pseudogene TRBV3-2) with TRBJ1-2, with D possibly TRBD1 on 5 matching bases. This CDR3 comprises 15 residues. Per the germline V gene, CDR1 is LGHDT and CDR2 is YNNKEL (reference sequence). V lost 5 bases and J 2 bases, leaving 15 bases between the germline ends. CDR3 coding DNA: TGTGCCAGCAGCTCCAAGGGTGACAGCAACTATGGCTACACCTTC. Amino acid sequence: CASSSKGDSNYGYTF.

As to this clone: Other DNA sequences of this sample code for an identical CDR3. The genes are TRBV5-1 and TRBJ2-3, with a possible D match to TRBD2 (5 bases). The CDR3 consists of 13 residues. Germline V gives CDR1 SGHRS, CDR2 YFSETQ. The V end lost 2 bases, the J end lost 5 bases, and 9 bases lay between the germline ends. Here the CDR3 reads CASSFPGEDTQYF. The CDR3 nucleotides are TGCGCCAGCAGCTTCCCCGGGGAAGATACGCAGTATTTT.

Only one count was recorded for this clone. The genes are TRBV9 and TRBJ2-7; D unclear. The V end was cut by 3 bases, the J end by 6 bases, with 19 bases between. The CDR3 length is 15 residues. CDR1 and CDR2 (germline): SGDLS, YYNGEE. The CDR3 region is CASSATAQSISEQYF. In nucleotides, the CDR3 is TGTGCCAGCAGCGCCACAGCCCAGTCCATATCCGAGCAGTACTTC. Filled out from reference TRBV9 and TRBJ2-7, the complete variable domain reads DSGVTQTPKHLITATGQRVTLRCSPRSGDLSVYWYQQSLDQGLQFLIQYYNGEERAKGNILERFSAQQFPDLHSELNLSSLELGDSALYFCASSATAQSISEQYFGPGTRLTVT.

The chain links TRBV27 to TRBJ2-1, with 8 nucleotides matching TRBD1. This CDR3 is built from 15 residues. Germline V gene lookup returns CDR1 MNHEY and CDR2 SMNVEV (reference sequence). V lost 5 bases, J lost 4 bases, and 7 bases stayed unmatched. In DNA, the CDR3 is TGTGCCAGCAGTCACCGGGACAGGTATTACAATGAGCAGTTCTTC. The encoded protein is CASSHRDRYYNEQFF.

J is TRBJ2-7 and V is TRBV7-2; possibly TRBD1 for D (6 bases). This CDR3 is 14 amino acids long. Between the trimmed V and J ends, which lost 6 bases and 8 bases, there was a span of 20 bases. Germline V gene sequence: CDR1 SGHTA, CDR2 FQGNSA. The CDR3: CASRPGQGSGKQYF. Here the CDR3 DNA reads TGTGCCAGCAGGCCGGGACAAGGCTCCGGGAAGCAGTACTTC.

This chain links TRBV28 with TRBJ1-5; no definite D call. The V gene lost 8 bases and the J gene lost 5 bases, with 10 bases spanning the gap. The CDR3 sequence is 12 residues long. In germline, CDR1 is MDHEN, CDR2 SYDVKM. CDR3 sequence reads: CASGRSDQPQHF. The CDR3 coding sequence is TGTGCCAGCGGGCGGTCAGATCAGCCCCAGCATTTT.

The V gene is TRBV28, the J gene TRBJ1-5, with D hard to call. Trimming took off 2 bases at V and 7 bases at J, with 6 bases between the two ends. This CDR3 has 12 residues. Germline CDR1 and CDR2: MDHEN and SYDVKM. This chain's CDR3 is CASSLVHQPQHF. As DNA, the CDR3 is TGTGCCAGCAGTTTAGTTCACCAGCCCCAGCATTTT.

The DNA of the CDR3 is TGCAGCGCAGAGAGGGCCGTATACAATGAGCAGTTCTTC. The encoded protein is CSAERAVYNEQFF. V gene TRBV29-1 combines with J gene TRBJ2-1; a possible D gene is TRBD2 (5 bases). Germline V gene lookup returns CDR1 SQVTM and CDR2 ANQGSEA. The CDR3 loop spans 13 amino acids. Trimming took 7 bases from V and 4 from J, leaving 14 bases between them.

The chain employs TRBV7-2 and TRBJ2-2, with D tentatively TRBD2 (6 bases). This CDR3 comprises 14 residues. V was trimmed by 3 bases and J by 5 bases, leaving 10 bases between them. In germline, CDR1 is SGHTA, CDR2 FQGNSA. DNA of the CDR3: TGTGCCAGCAGCTTGGGACTTACGACCGGGGAGCTGTTTTTT. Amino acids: CASSLGLTTGELFF.

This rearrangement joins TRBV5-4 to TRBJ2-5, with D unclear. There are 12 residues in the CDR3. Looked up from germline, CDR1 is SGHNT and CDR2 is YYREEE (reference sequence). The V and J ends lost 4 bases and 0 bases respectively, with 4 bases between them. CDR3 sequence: CASSLDQETQYF. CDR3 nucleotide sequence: TGTGCCAGCAGCCTGGACCAAGAGACCCAGTACTTC. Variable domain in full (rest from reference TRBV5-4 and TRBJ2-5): ETGVTQSPTHLIKTRGQQVTLRCSSQSGHNTVSWYQQALGQGPQFIFQYYREEENGRGNFPPRFSGLQFPNYSSELNVNALELDDSALYLCASSLDQETQYFGPGTRLLVL.

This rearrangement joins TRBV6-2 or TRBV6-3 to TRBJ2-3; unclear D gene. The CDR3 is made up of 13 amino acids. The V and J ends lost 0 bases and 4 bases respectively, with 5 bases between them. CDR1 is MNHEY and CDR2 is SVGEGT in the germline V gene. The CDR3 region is CASSYSAADTQYF. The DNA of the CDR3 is TGTGCCAGCAGTTACTCTGCCGCAGATACGCAGTATTTT.

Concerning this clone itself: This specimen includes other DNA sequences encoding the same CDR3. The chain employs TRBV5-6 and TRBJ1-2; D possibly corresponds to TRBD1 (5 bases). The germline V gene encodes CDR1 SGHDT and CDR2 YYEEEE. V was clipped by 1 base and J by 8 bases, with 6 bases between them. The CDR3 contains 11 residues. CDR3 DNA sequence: TGTGCCAGCAGCTTGTCAGGGGGCTACACCTTC. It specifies CASSLSGGYTF.

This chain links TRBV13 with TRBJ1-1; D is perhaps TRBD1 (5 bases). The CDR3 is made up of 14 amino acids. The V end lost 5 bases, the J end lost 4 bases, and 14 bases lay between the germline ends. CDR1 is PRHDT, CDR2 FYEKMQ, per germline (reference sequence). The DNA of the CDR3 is TGTGCCAGCAGCCCAAGTCCAGGGAGCACTGAAGCTTTCTTT. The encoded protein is CASSPSPGSTEAFF.

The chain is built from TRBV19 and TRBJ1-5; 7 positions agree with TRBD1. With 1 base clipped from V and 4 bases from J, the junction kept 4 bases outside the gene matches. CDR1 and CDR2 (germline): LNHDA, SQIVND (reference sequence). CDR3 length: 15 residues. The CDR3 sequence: CASSIALTGNQPQHF. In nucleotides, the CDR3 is TGTGCCAGTAGTATAGCCCTGACAGGGAATCAGCCCCAGCATTTT.

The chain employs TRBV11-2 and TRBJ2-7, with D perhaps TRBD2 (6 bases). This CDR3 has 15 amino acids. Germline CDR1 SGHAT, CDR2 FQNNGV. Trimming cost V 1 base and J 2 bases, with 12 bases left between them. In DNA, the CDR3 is TGTGCCAGCAGCTTAGCGGCGGGGCCCACCTACGAGCAGTACTTC. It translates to CASSLAAGPTYEQYF.

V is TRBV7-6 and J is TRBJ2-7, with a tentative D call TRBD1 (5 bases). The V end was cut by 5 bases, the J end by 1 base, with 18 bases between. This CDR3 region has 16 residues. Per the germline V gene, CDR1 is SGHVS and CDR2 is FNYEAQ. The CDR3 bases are TGTGCCAGCAGCCTGAAGACAGCTGCGACGTCCTACGAGCAGTACTTC. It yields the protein CASSLKTAATSYEQYF. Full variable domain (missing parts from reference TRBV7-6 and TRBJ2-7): GAGVSQSPRYKVTKRGQDVALRCDPISGHVSLYWYRQALGQGPEFLTYFNYEAQQDKSGLPNDRFSAERPEGSISTLTIQRTEQRDSAMYRCASSLKTAATSYEQYFGPGTRLTVT.

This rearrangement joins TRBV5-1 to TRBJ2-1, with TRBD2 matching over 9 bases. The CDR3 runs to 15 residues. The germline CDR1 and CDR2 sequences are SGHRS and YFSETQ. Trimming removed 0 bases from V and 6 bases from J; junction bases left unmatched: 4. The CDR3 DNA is TGCGCCAGCAGCTTGGGACTAGCGGACTTCAATGAGCAGTTCTTC. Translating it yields CASSLGLADFNEQFF.

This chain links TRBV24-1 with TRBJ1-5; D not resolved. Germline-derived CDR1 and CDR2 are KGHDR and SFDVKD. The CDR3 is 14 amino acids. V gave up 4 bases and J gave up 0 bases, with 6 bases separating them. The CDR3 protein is CATSEPNSNQPQHF. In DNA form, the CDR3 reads TGTGCCACCAGTGAACCTAATAGCAATCAGCCCCAGCATTTT.

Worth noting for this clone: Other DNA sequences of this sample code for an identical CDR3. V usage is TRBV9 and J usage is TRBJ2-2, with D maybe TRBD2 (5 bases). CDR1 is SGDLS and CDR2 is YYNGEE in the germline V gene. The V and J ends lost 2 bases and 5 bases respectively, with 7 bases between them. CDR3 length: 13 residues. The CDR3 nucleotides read TGTGCCAGCAGCGTCGGAGGAACCGGGGAGCTGTTTTTT. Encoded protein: CASSVGGTGELFF.

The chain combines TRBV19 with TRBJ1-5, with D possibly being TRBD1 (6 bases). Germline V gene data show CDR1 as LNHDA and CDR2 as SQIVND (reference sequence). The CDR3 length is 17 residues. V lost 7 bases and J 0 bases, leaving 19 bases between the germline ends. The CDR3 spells CASNQRGADYSNQPQHF. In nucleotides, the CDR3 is TGTGCCAGTAACCAAAGGGGGGCAGATTATAGCAATCAGCCCCAGCATTTT.

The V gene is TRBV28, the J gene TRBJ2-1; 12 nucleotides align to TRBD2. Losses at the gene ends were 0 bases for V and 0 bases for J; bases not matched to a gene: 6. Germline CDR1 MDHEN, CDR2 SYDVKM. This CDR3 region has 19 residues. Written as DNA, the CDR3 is TGTGCCAGCAGTTTATGGGGACTAGCGGGTGACAGCTCCTACAATGAGCAGTTCTTC. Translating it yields CASSLWGLAGDSSYNEQFF.